Shown below are 32 T cell receptor beta chains from a single sample sequenced in a study of blood T cell repertoires in COVID-19. Libraries were prepared by immunoSEQ multiplex PCR; TCRdb keeps only in-frame clonotypes and omits some of them. Of some 150,000 clones listed, roughly 87% are singletons. The sample consisted of peripheral blood. Every receptor here comes from a woman aged 55-70 years with active or convalescent COVID-19.

This chain links TRBV7-2 with TRBJ1-1, with unresolved D. V lost 5 bases and J lost 10, with 17 bases in between. The CDR3 has 13 amino acids. The germline V gene has CDR1 SGHTA and CDR2 FQGNSA. The CDR3 DNA follows: TGTGCCAGCAGCCCCAACGGGAAGGTTGGAGCTTTCTTT. It yields the protein CASSPNGKVGAFF.

The chain recombines TRBV13 with TRBJ2-3, with D possibly being TRBD1 (5 bases). Trimming pared 1 base from V and 0 bases from J, leaving 14 bases between. Germline V CDR1 and CDR2: PRHDT, FYEKMQ (reference sequence). There are 17 residues in the CDR3. The chain's CDR3 is CASSLVRGLGSTDTQYF. CDR3 DNA sequence: TGTGCCAGCAGCTTAGTAAGGGGCCTTGGTAGCACAGATACGCAGTATTTT.

The V and J genes are TRBV3-1 (or the pseudogene TRBV3-2) and TRBJ2-1; tentative D call: TRBD2 (5 bases). The CDR3 covers 16 residues. Trimming left V 1 base short and J 4 bases short, with 14 bases between. Germline V CDR1 and CDR2: LGHDT, YNNKEL (reference sequence). This CDR3 is CASSQGRVANYNEQFF. CDR3 nucleotides: TGTGCCAGCAGCCAAGGGCGGGTTGCTAATTACAATGAGCAGTTCTTC.

The chain employs TRBV19 and TRBJ1-6, with 10 nucleotides matching TRBD1. There are 16 residues in the CDR3. With V trimmed by 5 bases and J by 6 bases, 7 bases remained unmatched. Germline CDR1 is LNHDA and CDR2 is SQIVND (reference sequence). The CDR3 here is CASSVSGTGVNSPLHF. The CDR3 coding sequence is TGTGCCAGTAGTGTGTCCGGGACAGGGGTTAATTCACCCCTCCACTTT.

The rearrangement links TRBV6-5 to TRBJ1-2, with 9 bases matching TRBD1. The J segment lost 2 bases and the V segment lost 6 bases, leaving 7 bases of the junction unmatched. The CDR3 sequence is 15 residues long. Germline V gene data show CDR1 as MNHEY and CDR2 as SVGAGI. CDR3: CASRTGGGGNYGYTF. CDR3 coding DNA: TGTGCCAGCAGAACAGGGGGCGGTGGGAACTATGGCTACACCTTC.

The chain employs TRBV18 and TRBJ1-1, with 9 bases identical to TRBD1. Germline trimming cut 4 bases from V and 0 bases from J; bases unmatched to any gene: 9. The germline gives CDR1 KGHSH, CDR2 LQKENI. The length of the CDR3 is 17 residues. CDR3 bases: TGTGCCAGCTCACTCCTACAGGGGGCCCTAATGAACACTGAAGCTTTCTTT. Amino acid sequence: CASSLLQGALMNTEAFF.

The chain couples TRBV19 to TRBJ1-1; perhaps TRBD1 as D (5 bases). The V end was cut by 3 bases, the J end by 7 bases, with 9 bases between. In germline, CDR1 is LNHDA, CDR2 SQIVND (reference sequence). The CDR3 runs 12 residues. CDR3 sequence (DNA): TGTGCCAGTAGTATCGCAGGGTTTGAAGCTTTCTTT. This gives the protein CASSIAGFEAFF. Supplemented by reference TRBV19 and TRBJ1-1, the full variable domain reads DGGITQSPKYLFRKEGQNVTLSCEQNLNHDAMYWYRQDPGQGLRLIYYSQIVNDFQKGDIAEGYSVSREKKESFPLTVTSAQKNPTAFYLCASSIAGFEAFFGQGTRLTVV.

This sequence joins TRBV9 and TRBJ2-1, with 7 bases identical to TRBD2. CDR3 length: 15 amino acids. V was pared by 0 bases and J by 8 bases, with 8 bases of the junction left unmatched. In germline, CDR1 is SGDLS, CDR2 YYNGEE. The CDR3 region is CASSVVAGEVYEQFF. The DNA of the CDR3 is TGTGCCAGCAGCGTAGTGGCGGGGGAGGTCTATGAGCAGTTCTTC.

There are a few counts of this clone. The chain uses TRBV30 and TRBJ2-5; D is undetermined. Germline V gene data show CDR1 as GTSNPN and CDR2 as SVGIG (reference sequence). V was pared by 2 bases and J by 2 bases, with 6 bases between. This CDR3 is 12 amino acids long. This chain's CDR3 is CAWSLGQETQYF. CDR3 DNA: TGTGCCTGGAGTCTCGGGCAAGAGACCCAGTACTTC.

This rearrangement joins TRBV7-3 to TRBJ2-5; tentative D call: TRBD2 (6 bases). Germline V lookup: CDR1 SGHTA, CDR2 FQGTGA. This CDR3 is built from 15 residues. Trimming took off 3 bases at V and 1 base at J, with 12 bases between the two ends. The CDR3 spells CASSLVGDSQETQYF. The CDR3, as DNA: TGTGCCAGCAGCTTGGTGGGGGACTCCCAAGAGACCCAGTACTTC.

The chain is built from TRBV5-1 and TRBJ1-1; no definite D call. Germline V gives CDR1 SGHRS, CDR2 YFSETQ. The V and J ends lost 1 base and 0 bases respectively, with 7 bases between them. The CDR3 contains 14 residues. The CDR3 loop is CASSLNEVNTEAFF. CDR3 DNA: TGCGCCAGCAGCTTGAACGAGGTGAACACTGAAGCTTTCTTT.

This chain uses TRBV10-3 with TRBJ1-4, with 8 bases identical to TRBD1. Losses at the gene ends were 10 bases for V and 7 bases for J; bases not matched to a gene: 8. The V gene's germline CDR1 is ENHRY and CDR2 SYGVKD. This CDR3 is built from 13 residues. The CDR3: CATSGQGGEKLFF. In DNA, the CDR3 is TGTGCCACCTCTGGACAGGGAGGTGAAAAACTGTTTTTT.

The chain has TRBV5-5 and TRBJ1-5, with D uncertain. The CDR3 extends over 16 amino acids. Trimming left V 4 bases short and J 0 bases short, with 14 bases between. Germline V gene data show CDR1 as SGHKS and CDR2 as YYEKEE (reference sequence). The DNA of the CDR3 is TGTGCCAGCAGCCCGGCGGGTGACTATAGCAATCAGCCCCAGCATTTT. Encoded protein: CASSPAGDYSNQPQHF.

The chain links TRBV2 to TRBJ2-3; the match to TRBD2 covers 15 bases. This CDR3 comprises 16 residues. V gave up 7 bases and J gave up 2 bases; unmatched junction bases: 4. Per the germline V gene, CDR1 is SNHLY and CDR2 is FYNNEI. The CDR3 DNA is TGTGCCAGCACCCGGACTAGCGGGGGGGACACAGATACGCAGTATTTT. Protein sequence: CASTRTSGGDTDTQYF. The variable domain in full, with the rest retrieved from reference TRBV2 and TRBJ2-3, is EPEVTQTPSHQVTQMGQEVILRCVPISNHLYFYWYRQILGQKVEFLVSFYNNEISEKSEIFDDQFSVERPDGSNFTLKIRSTKLEDSAMYFCASTRTSGGDTDTQYFGPGTRLTVL.

The rearrangement links TRBV5-6 to TRBJ2-7, with TRBD2 as a possible D gene (6 bases). From germline, CDR1 is SGHDT and CDR2 YYEEEE. The CDR3 has 14 amino acids. Trimming removed 0 bases from V and 2 bases from J, with 9 bases in between. The DNA for the CDR3 is TGTGCCAGCAGCTTGGGGGCGGGGACCTACGAGCAGTACTTC. Its translation is CASSLGAGTYEQYF.

As regards this clone: Within the sample, other DNA sequences also encode this same CDR3. The chain carries TRBV19 and TRBJ2-1; 9 positions match TRBD2. V dropped 3 bases and J dropped 6; count of bases not matched to a gene: 3. Germline-derived CDR1 and CDR2 are LNHDA and SQIVND (reference sequence). The CDR3 has 14 residues. CDR3 DNA sequence: TGTGCCAGTAGTATTAGCGGGGGCTCCAATGAGCAGTTCTTC. Amino acids: CASSISGGSNEQFF.

The rearrangement links TRBV3-1 (or the pseudogene TRBV3-2) to TRBJ1-2, with 10 bases lining up with TRBD1. The CDR3 covers 16 residues. Germline values: CDR1 LGHDT, CDR2 YNNKEL (reference sequence). J lost 4 bases, V lost 3 bases, and 8 bases had no gene match. CDR3 nucleotide sequence: TGTGCCAGCAGCCAGGCCGGGACAGGGGCCCTCTATGGCTACACCTTC. Protein sequence: CASSQAGTGALYGYTF.

The chain has TRBV18 and TRBJ1-1; 9 bases align to TRBD1. This CDR3 is built from 18 residues. Trimming at V came to 3 bases and at J to 1 base, leaving 12 bases not matched to a gene. In germline, CDR1 is KGHSH, CDR2 LQKENI. CDR3 amino acids: CASSPLVVTGGENTEAFF. As DNA, the CDR3 is TGTGCCAGCTCACCTTTGGTTGTAACAGGGGGCGAGAACACTGAAGCTTTCTTT. Looking up the rest from reference TRBV18 and TRBJ1-1 gives the full variable domain: NAGVMQNPRHLVRRRGQEARLRCSPMKGHSHVYWYRQLPEEGLKFMVYLQKENIIDESGMPKERFSAEFPKEGPSILRIQQVVRGDSAAYFCASSPLVVTGGENTEAFFGQGTRLTVV.

The chain links TRBV12-3 or TRBV12-4 to TRBJ1-2; the D is unclear. CDR3 length: 13 amino acids. The V end lost 2 bases, the J end lost 0 bases, and 4 bases lay between the germline ends. CDR3 sequence (DNA): TGTGCCAGCAGTTTATCCGCTAACTATGGCTACACCTTC. It encodes CASSLSANYGYTF.

A few counts support this clone. The chain joins TRBV6-5 to TRBJ1-5; weak D call: TRBD1 (5 bases). V was pared by 6 bases and J by 6 bases, with 15 bases between. This CDR3 is 14 amino acids long. CDR1 is MNHEY, CDR2 SVGAGI, per germline. The CDR3 loop reads CASRSGIMVQPQHF. The CDR3 bases are TGTGCCAGCAGGTCAGGGATCATGGTTCAGCCCCAGCATTTT.

Only a few counts were recorded for this clone. The rearrangement uses TRBV19 and TRBJ2-7; D possibly corresponds to TRBD2 (5 bases). The V end was cut by 2 bases, the J end by 5 bases, with 13 bases between. CDR1 is LNHDA and CDR2 is SQIVND in the germline V gene (reference sequence). The CDR3 contains 14 residues. CDR3: CASSIRRGFHEQYF. The CDR3 region has the DNA TGTGCCAGTAGTATAAGAAGAGGGTTCCACGAGCAGTACTTC.

This clone was found a few times. The chain recombines TRBV25-1 with TRBJ2-7; unclear D gene. V shed 5 bases and J shed 3 bases, with 2 bases lying between them. The CDR3 has 10 residues. Germline values: CDR1 MGHDK, CDR2 SYGVNS. The CDR3, as DNA: TGTGCCAGCAGTCACTACGAGCAGTACTTC. It is translated as CASSHYEQYF.

J is TRBJ1-6 and V is TRBV10-3; D is possibly TRBD1 (5 bases). The CDR3 runs to 14 residues. The germline V and J ends were trimmed by 6 bases and 9 bases, with 15 bases remaining between them. Germline loops: CDR1 ENHRY, CDR2 SYGVKD. CDR3 sequence: CAISGEVGGSPLHF. CDR3 nucleotide sequence: TGTGCCATCAGCGGGGAGGTCGGGGGTTCACCCCTCCACTTT.

The rearrangement joins TRBV7-2 to TRBJ2-5, with 13 bases identical to TRBD2. Germline trimming cut 5 bases from V and 0 bases from J; bases unmatched to any gene: 3. Germline V lookup: CDR1 SGHTA, CDR2 FQGNSA. The CDR3 has 16 residues. The CDR3 DNA is TGTGCCAGCAGCATGACTAGCGGGGGGTACCAAGAGACCCAGTACTTC. This codes for CASSMTSGGYQETQYF.

The genes are TRBV7-9 and TRBJ1-1; TRBD1 matches 9 bases. Germline lookup yields CDR1 SEHNR and CDR2 FQNEAQ (reference sequence). The CDR3 runs 17 residues. Losses at the gene ends were 5 bases for V and 1 base for J; bases not matched to a gene: 11. As DNA, the CDR3 is TGTGCCAGCAGCGGTCGGGACAGGGAGTATCGGAACACTGAAGCTTTCTTT. This sequence encodes CASSGRDREYRNTEAFF.

This chain uses TRBV29-1 with TRBJ1-1; D remains unclear. Per the germline V gene, CDR1 is SQVTM and CDR2 is ANQGSEA. V shed 3 bases and J shed 3 bases, with 11 bases lying between them. This CDR3 has 13 residues. In nucleotides, the CDR3 is TGCAGCGTTGAGGTGGTGGAGGACACTGAAGCTTTCTTT. Amino acids: CSVEVVEDTEAFF.

The count of this clone is one. The gene calls are TRBV3-1 (or the pseudogene TRBV3-2) and TRBJ1-2; D possibly corresponds to TRBD1 (6 bases). V lost 4 bases and J 7 bases, leaving 7 bases between the germline ends. Per germline, CDR1 LGHDT and CDR2 YNNKEL (reference sequence). The CDR3 contains 11 residues. The CDR3 reads CASSPGAGYTF. The DNA of the CDR3 is TGTGCCAGCAGCCCAGGGGCTGGCTACACCTTC.

The rearrangement uses TRBV15 and TRBJ2-3; 11 nucleotides match TRBD2. This CDR3 spans 15 amino acids. With V trimmed by 5 bases and J by 2 bases, 3 bases remained unmatched. The germline V gene encodes CDR1 LNHNV and CDR2 YYDKDF (reference sequence). In DNA form, the CDR3 reads TGTGCCACCAGCGGTAGCGGGGGGGACACAGATACGCAGTATTTT. It is translated as CATSGSGGDTDTQYF.

This chain uses TRBV7-2 with TRBJ1-1; tentative D call: TRBD1 (5 bases). Deletions cut 5 bases from V and 4 bases from J, with 20 bases between. The CDR3 runs to 16 residues. CDR1 SGHTA and CDR2 FQGNSA come from the germline V gene. The CDR3: CASSQQPAGGGTEAFF. DNA for the CDR3: TGTGCCAGCAGCCAACAACCGGCGGGGGGGGGCACTGAAGCTTTCTTT.

In its sample, this clone was seen once. The V gene is TRBV7-2, the J gene TRBJ1-5, with unresolved D. Trimming took 5 bases from V and 8 from J, leaving 13 bases between them. CDR1 SGHTA and CDR2 FQGNSA come from the germline V gene. This CDR3 is 13 amino acids long. Here the CDR3 DNA reads TGTGCCAGCAGCGTTGGTTGGCTCGAGCCCCAGCATTTT. Protein: CASSVGWLEPQHF. Full variable domain (rest looked up from reference TRBV7-2 and TRBJ1-5): GAGVSQSPSNKVTEKGKDVELRCDPISGHTALYWYRQSLGQGLEFLIYFQGNSAPDKSGLPSDRFSAERTGGSVSTLTIQRTQQEDSAVYLCASSVGWLEPQHFGDGTRLSIL.

The chain links TRBV29-1 to TRBJ1-2; maybe TRBD1 (5 bases). V was pared by 3 bases and J by 8 bases, with 16 bases between. The CDR3 length is 13 residues. Germline V lookup: CDR1 SQVTM, CDR2 ANQGSEA. The CDR3 DNA reads as TGCAGCGTTGATGTATTGGAGGGGAACGGCTACACCTTC. Translating gives CSVDVLEGNGYTF.

This sequence joins TRBV18 and TRBJ1-5, with D possibly matching TRBD1 (5 bases). This CDR3 region has 15 residues. The V end lost 3 bases, the J end lost 6 bases, and 15 bases lay between the germline ends. CDR1 and CDR2 (germline): KGHSH, LQKENI. The CDR3 DNA reads as TGTGCCAGCTCACCGGTAGGGGATAGGAGTCAGCCCCAGCATTTT. It is translated as CASSPVGDRSQPQHF.